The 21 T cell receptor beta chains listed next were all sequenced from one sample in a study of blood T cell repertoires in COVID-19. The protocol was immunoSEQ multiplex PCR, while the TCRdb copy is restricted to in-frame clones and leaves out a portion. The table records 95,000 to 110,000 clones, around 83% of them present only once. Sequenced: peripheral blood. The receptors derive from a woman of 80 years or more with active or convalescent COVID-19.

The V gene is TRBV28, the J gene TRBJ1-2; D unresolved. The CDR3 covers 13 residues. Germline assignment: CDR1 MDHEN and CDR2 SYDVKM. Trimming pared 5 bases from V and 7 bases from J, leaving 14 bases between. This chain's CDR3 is CASSPGGYGGYTF. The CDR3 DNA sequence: TGTGCCAGCAGTCCTGGTGGTTACGGTGGCTACACCTTC.

Written as DNA, the CDR3 is TGTGCCAGCAGCCCGGGAAACTATGGCTACACCTTC. As protein: CASSPGNYGYTF. This chain uses TRBV2 with TRBJ1-2; D remains ambiguous. With 6 bases removed from V and 2 bases from J, the gap between germline ends came to 7 bases. Germline V gene data show CDR1 as SNHLY and CDR2 as FYNNEI. The CDR3 runs 12 residues.

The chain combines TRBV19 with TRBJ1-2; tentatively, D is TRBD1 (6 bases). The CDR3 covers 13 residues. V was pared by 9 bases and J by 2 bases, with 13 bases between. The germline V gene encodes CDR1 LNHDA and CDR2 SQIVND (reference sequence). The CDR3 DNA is TGTGCCAGCGACCCTACAGGGAACTATGGCTACACCTTC. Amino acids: CASDPTGNYGYTF.

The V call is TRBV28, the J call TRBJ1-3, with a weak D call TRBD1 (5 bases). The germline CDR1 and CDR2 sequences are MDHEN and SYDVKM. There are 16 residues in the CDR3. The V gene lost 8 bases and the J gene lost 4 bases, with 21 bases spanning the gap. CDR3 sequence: CASSLVFGAGGNTIYF. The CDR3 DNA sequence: TGTGCCAGCTCTCTGGTCTTCGGGGCGGGAGGAAACACCATATATTTT.

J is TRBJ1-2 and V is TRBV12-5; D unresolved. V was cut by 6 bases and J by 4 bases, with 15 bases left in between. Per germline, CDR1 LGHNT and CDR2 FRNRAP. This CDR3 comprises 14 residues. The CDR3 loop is CASGPGGRVYGYTF. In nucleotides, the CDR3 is TGTGCTAGTGGCCCAGGAGGCCGGGTCTATGGCTACACCTTC.

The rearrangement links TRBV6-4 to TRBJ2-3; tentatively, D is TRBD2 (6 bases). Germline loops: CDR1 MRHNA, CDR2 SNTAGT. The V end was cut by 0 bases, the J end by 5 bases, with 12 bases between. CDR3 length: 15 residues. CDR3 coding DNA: TGTGCCAGCAGTGACTCGATAGGAGCGGGAGATACGCAGTATTTT. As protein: CASSDSIGAGDTQYF.

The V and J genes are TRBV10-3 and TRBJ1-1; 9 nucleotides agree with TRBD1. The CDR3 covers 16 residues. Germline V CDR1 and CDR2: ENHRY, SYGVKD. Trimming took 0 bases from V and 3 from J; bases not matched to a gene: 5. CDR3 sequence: CAISESDRGTDTEAFF. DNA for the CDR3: TGTGCCATCAGTGAGTCGGACAGGGGAACGGACACTGAAGCTTTCTTT.

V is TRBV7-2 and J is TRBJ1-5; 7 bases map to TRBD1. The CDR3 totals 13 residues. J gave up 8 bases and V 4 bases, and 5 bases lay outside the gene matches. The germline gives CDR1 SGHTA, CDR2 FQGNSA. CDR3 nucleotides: TGTGCCAGCAGCTCTGACAGGGCCGAGCCCCAGCATTTT. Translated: CASSSDRAEPQHF.

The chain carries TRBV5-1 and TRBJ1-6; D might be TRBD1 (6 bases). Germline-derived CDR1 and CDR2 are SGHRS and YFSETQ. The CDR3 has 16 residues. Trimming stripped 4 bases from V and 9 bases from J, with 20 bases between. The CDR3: CASSPVTGTLASPLHF. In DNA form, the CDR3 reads TGCGCCAGCAGCCCGGTCACCGGGACATTGGCTTCACCCCTCCACTTT.

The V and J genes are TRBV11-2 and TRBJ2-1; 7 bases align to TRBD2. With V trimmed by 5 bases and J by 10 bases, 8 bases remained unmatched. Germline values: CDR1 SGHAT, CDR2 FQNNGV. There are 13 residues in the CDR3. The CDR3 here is CASSGAAGVEQFF. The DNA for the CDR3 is TGTGCCAGCAGCGGGGCCGCGGGAGTAGAGCAGTTCTTC.

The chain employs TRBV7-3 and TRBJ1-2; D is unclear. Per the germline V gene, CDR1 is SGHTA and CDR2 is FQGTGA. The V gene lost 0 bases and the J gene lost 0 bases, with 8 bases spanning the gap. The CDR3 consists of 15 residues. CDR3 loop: CASSLTGDSNYGYTF. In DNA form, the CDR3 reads TGTGCCAGCAGCTTAACAGGAGATTCTAACTATGGCTACACCTTC.

This CDR3 is CASSGIGDTEQFF. DNA of the CDR3: TGTGCCAGCAGCGGAATTGGGGACACTGAGCAGTTCTTC. The gene calls are TRBV7-9 and TRBJ2-1; possible D gene TRBD1, 6 bases. The ends were cut back, 5 bases at V and 9 bases at J, with 14 bases in the middle. This CDR3 has 13 amino acids. CDR1 is SEHNR, CDR2 FQNEAQ, per germline (reference sequence).

CDR3 sequence: CASSLKPTGVSTDTQYF. The CDR3 DNA reads TGTGCCAGTAGCCTAAAACCCACAGGAGTCAGCACAGATACGCAGTATTTT. The J gene is TRBJ2-3, the V gene TRBV19, with D tentatively TRBD1 (5 bases). This CDR3 spans 17 amino acids. Germline-derived CDR1 and CDR2 are LNHDA and SQIVND (reference sequence). The ends were cut back, 6 bases at V and 0 bases at J, with 19 bases in the middle.

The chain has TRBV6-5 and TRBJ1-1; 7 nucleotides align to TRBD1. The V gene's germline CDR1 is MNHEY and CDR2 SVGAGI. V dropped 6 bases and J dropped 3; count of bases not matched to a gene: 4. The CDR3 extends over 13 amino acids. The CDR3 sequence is CASRYRGDTEAFF. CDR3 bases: TGTGCCAGCAGATACAGGGGTGACACTGAAGCTTTCTTT.

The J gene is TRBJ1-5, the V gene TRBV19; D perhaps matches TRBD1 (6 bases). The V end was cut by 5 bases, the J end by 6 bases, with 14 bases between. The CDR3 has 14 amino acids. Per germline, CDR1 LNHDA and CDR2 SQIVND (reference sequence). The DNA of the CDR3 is TGTGCCAGTAGTCCCACAGGGAATGGTCAGCCCCAGCATTTT. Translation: CASSPTGNGQPQHF.

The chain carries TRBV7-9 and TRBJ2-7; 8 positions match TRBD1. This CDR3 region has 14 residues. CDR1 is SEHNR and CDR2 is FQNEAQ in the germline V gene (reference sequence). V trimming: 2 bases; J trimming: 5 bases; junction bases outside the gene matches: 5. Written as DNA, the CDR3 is TGTGCCAGCAGCTTATCGAGACAGGGGAACGAGCAGTACTTC. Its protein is CASSLSRQGNEQYF.

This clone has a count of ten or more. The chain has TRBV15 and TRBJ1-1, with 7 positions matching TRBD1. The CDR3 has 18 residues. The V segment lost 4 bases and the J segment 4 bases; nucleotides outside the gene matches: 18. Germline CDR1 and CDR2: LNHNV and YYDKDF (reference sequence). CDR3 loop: CATSKGAGGWRRGTEAFF. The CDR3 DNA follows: TGTGCCACCAGCAAGGGGGCGGGGGGCTGGAGGAGAGGCACTGAAGCTTTCTTT.

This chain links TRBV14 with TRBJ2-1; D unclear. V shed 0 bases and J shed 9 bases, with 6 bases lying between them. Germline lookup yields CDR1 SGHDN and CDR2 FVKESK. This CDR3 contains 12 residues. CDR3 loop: CASSQDHGEQFF. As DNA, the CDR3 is TGTGCCAGCAGCCAAGATCACGGTGAGCAGTTCTTC.

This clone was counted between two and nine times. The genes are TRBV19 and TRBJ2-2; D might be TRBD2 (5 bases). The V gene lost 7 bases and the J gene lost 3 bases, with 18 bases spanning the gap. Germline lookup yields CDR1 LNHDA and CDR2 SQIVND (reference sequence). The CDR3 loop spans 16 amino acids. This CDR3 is CASKDFRRAYTGELFF. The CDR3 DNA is TGTGCCAGTAAGGACTTTAGGCGGGCCTACACCGGGGAGCTGTTTTTT.

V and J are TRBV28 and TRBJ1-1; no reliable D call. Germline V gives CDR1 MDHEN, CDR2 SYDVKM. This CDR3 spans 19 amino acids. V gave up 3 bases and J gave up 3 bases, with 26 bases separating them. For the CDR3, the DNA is TGTGCCAGCAGTTTTTTATTCGGCCTACTAACTTCTCCTCACACTGAAGCTTTCTTT. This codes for CASSFLFGLLTSPHTEAFF.

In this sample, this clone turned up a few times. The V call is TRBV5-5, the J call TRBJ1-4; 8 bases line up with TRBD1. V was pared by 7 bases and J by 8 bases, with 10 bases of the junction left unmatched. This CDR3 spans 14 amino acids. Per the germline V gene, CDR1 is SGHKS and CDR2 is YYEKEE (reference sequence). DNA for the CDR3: TGTGCCAGCTATGAGGGACAGGCAGGCGAAAAACTGTTTTTT. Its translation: CASYEGQAGEKLFF.